Each of the 25 T cell receptor beta chains below was sequenced from the same sample in a study of T cell responses to AZD1222 COVID-19 vaccine (dated by TCRdb to about 2021). The time point label on this specimen signifies: baseline before first vaccination. Libraries came from the immunoSEQ multiplex PCR assay. Imported from immuneACCESS, the table was reduced by TCRdb to in-frame sequences with V and J called. These copies leave out some clones; in studies compared against another copy, an unresolved V gene accounts for under half, and the cause of the remainder is not known. The table for this sample lists about 53,000 clones; roughly 83% of them were counted only once. Over 25% of the sample is held by the ten biggest clonotypes. The sample in question was peripheral blood, obtained on day 0 of AZD1222 vaccination. Receptors were obtained from an adult in good health.

This rearrangement joins TRBV9 to TRBJ1-4; 10 nucleotides line up with TRBD1. The germline V gene encodes CDR1 SGDLS and CDR2 YYNGEE. V lost 4 bases, J lost 12 bases, and 12 bases stayed unmatched. CDR3 length equals 15 residues. As DNA, the CDR3 is TGTGCCAGCAGCTTCTCCGGGACAGGGGCTTCGCAACTGTTTTTT. It specifies CASSFSGTGASQLFF. Full variable domain (rest looked up from reference TRBV9 and TRBJ1-4): DSGVTQTPKHLITATGQRVTLRCSPRSGDLSVYWYQQSLDQGLQFLIQYYNGEERAKGNILERFSAQQFPDLHSELNLSSLELGDSALYFCASSFSGTGASQLFFGSGTQLSVL.

The chain has TRBV7-2 and TRBJ1-2; TRBD1 matches at 7 bases. Unmatched junction bases numbered 6, after V lost 4 bases and J lost 4 bases. Germline values: CDR1 SGHTA, CDR2 FQGNSA. The CDR3 has 14 amino acids. The DNA of the CDR3 is TGTGCCAGCAGCTGGGGACAGCTTGGCTATGGCTACACCTTC. Its protein product is CASSWGQLGYGYTF.

This chain links TRBV3-1 (or the pseudogene TRBV3-2) with TRBJ1-4; D perhaps matches TRBD1 (6 bases). Germline loops: CDR1 LGHDT, CDR2 YNNKEL (reference sequence). This CDR3 region has 17 residues. The V and J ends lost 0 bases and 1 base respectively, with 12 bases between them. Here the CDR3 reads CASSQDRGKGTNEKLFF. The CDR3 DNA reads TGTGCCAGCAGCCAAGATAGGGGGAAGGGAACTAATGAAAAACTGTTTTTT.

This clone was seen a single time. The chain combines TRBV19 with TRBJ2-1; maybe TRBD2 (5 bases). The CDR3 spans 15 residues. Germline assignment: CDR1 LNHDA and CDR2 SQIVND (reference sequence). V gave up 1 base and J gave up 0 bases, with 7 bases separating them. CDR3 coding DNA: TGTGCCAGTAGTATAGGCGGGTACTCCTACAATGAGCAGTTCTTC. It specifies CASSIGGYSYNEQFF.

CDR3 protein: CASSPLGQGTDTQYF. DNA for the CDR3: TGTGCCAGCTCACCACTCGGACAGGGAACAGATACGCAGTATTTT. The V call is TRBV18, the J call TRBJ2-3; 8 bases are a match to TRBD1. Germline V gene data show CDR1 as KGHSH and CDR2 as LQKENI. J lost 3 bases, V lost 1 base, and 3 bases had no gene match. The CDR3 has 15 residues.

The chain links TRBV15 to TRBJ1-2; TRBD1 matches at 8 bases. Germline V gene data show CDR1 as LNHNV and CDR2 as YYDKDF (reference sequence). Trimming took 4 bases from V and 8 from J; bases not matched to a gene: 9. The CDR3 is 14 amino acids. The CDR3 DNA reads as TGTGCCACCAGCATACGGACAGGGATGGTCGGCTACACCTTC. Amino acids: CATSIRTGMVGYTF.

The rearrangement links TRBV19 to TRBJ2-2; D gene ambiguous. This CDR3 is 17 amino acids long. Deletions cut 8 bases from V and 0 bases from J, with 19 bases between. The V gene's germline CDR1 is LNHDA and CDR2 SQIVND (reference sequence). The CDR3 sequence is CASSAGRIKTNTGELFF. CDR3 nucleotides: TGTGCCAGTTCCGCTGGGCGGATCAAGACGAACACCGGGGAGCTGTTTTTT.

J is TRBJ2-1 and V is TRBV10-3; 15 positions agree with TRBD2. This CDR3 is built from 17 residues. The germline CDR1 and CDR2 sequences are ENHRY and SYGVKD. The V and J ends lost 4 bases and 0 bases, in that order; junction bases with no gene match: 1. The CDR3 loop reads CAISGGLAGGSYNEQFF. CDR3 nucleotide sequence: TGTGCCATCAGTGGGGGACTAGCGGGGGGCTCCTACAATGAGCAGTTCTTC.

This clone was counted a single time. The V call is TRBV18, the J call TRBJ2-1; 8 bases fit TRBD2. CDR1 and CDR2 (germline): KGHSH, LQKENI. CDR3 length: 15 residues. J was trimmed by 2 bases and V by 6 bases; bases with no gene match: 6. The CDR3 here is CASSQAGAPYNEQFF. The CDR3 nucleotides read TGTGCCAGCTCCCAAGCGGGAGCCCCCTACAATGAGCAGTTCTTC.

The chain couples TRBV28 to TRBJ1-4; TRBD1 is a possible D gene (6 bases). CDR1 is MDHEN, CDR2 SYDVKM, per germline. CDR3 length: 15 amino acids. V lost 6 bases and J 2 bases, leaving 13 bases between the germline ends. CDR3 nucleotides: TGTGCCAGCAGCCAAACAGGGTCGACTAATGAAAAACTGTTTTTT. Translation gives CASSQTGSTNEKLFF.

V is TRBV29-1 and J is TRBJ1-1; D gene unclear. CDR1 is SQVTM and CDR2 is ANQGSEA in the germline V gene. The germline V and J ends were trimmed by 0 bases and 7 bases, with 15 bases remaining between them. The length of the CDR3 is 14 residues. CDR3: CSVEEVAGVGEAFF. The CDR3 bases are TGCAGCGTTGAAGAGGTAGCAGGAGTTGGTGAAGCTTTCTTT.

V is TRBV19 and J is TRBJ1-5; 11 positions agree with TRBD1. Germline-derived CDR1 and CDR2 are LNHDA and SQIVND (reference sequence). This CDR3 has 16 amino acids. V shed 6 bases and J 1 base; nucleotides not matched to a gene: 5. The CDR3 bases are TGTGCCAGTAGGCGGGACAGGGGGTTCAGCAATCAGCCCCAGCATTTT. Encoded protein: CASRRDRGFSNQPQHF.

This chain uses TRBV5-1 with TRBJ1-1, with D maybe TRBD1 (6 bases). Germline CDR1 and CDR2: SGHRS and YFSETQ. V lost 0 bases to trimming and J lost 5 bases, with 11 bases between them. The CDR3 contains 14 residues. This CDR3 is CASSLVGGNTEAFF. The CDR3 DNA is TGCGCCAGCAGCTTGGTCGGGGGCAATACTGAAGCTTTCTTT.

The chain links TRBV19 to TRBJ2-1, with TRBD2 matching over 8 bases. The CDR3 is made up of 15 amino acids. Germline lookup yields CDR1 LNHDA and CDR2 SQIVND (reference sequence). Trimming took 1 base from V and 7 from J; bases not matched to a gene: 6. This CDR3 is CASSIVAGGRNEQFF. The CDR3 region has the DNA TGTGCCAGTAGTATAGTTGCGGGAGGTAGGAATGAGCAGTTCTTC.

The V call is TRBV12-3 or TRBV12-4, the J call TRBJ1-1, with TRBD1 matching over 8 bases. The CDR3 is 13 amino acids. J gave up 11 bases and V 5 bases, and 10 bases lay outside the gene matches. CDR3 nucleotide sequence: TGTGCCAGCAGTCACCCCCTGGACAGGGTTGCTTTCTTT. Translation: CASSHPLDRVAFF.

The V gene is TRBV7-3, the J gene TRBJ2-2; the match to TRBD2 covers 8 bases. Trimming cost V 5 bases and J 0 bases; bases outside gene matches: 5. The CDR3 covers 16 residues. CDR1 is SGHTA and CDR2 is FQGTGA in the germline V gene. The CDR3 region has the DNA TGTGCCAGCAGCCTTACTAGCGGCGCGAACACCGGGGAGCTGTTTTTT. Translating gives CASSLTSGANTGELFF. Full variable domain (missing parts from reference TRBV7-3 and TRBJ2-2): GAGVSQTPSNKVTEKGKYVELRCDPISGHTALYWYRQSLGQGPEFLIYFQGTGAADDSGLPNDRFFAVRPEGSVSTLKIQRTERGDSAVYLCASSLTSGANTGELFFGEGSRLTVL.

The rearrangement links TRBV19 to TRBJ1-1, with TRBD1 matching 10 bases. Trimming cost V 3 bases and J 6 bases; bases outside gene matches: 10. CDR1 is LNHDA and CDR2 is SQIVND in the germline V gene (reference sequence). The CDR3 runs 16 residues. The CDR3 sequence: CASSMGTGAQQAEAFF. The CDR3 nucleotides are TGTGCCAGTAGTATGGGGACAGGGGCTCAACAAGCTGAAGCTTTCTTT.

The gene calls are TRBV18 and TRBJ1-3, with 10 bases matching TRBD1. Germline assignment: CDR1 KGHSH and CDR2 LQKENI. The CDR3 extends over 18 amino acids. Unmatched junction bases numbered 12, after V lost 3 bases and J lost 4 bases. CDR3 protein: CASSPQPRQGAKGNTIYF. As DNA, the CDR3 is TGTGCCAGCTCACCCCAACCTCGACAGGGGGCTAAAGGAAACACCATATATTTT.

The gene calls are TRBV5-1 and TRBJ1-1, with TRBD1 as a possible D gene (6 bases). Trimming pared 1 base from V and 2 bases from J, leaving 9 bases between. The CDR3 is 14 residues long. CDR1 and CDR2 from the germline V gene are SGHRS and YFSETQ. CDR3 bases: TGCGCCAGCAGCTTGACAGGGCTTAACACTGAAGCTTTCTTT. It translates to CASSLTGLNTEAFF. Filled out from reference TRBV5-1 and TRBJ1-1, the complete variable domain reads KAGVTQTPRYLIKTRGQQVTLSCSPISGHRSVSWYQQTPGQGLQFLFEYFSETQRNKGNFPGRFSGRQFSNSRSEMNVSTLELGDSALYLCASSLTGLNTEAFFGQGTRLTVV.

J is TRBJ1-5 and V is TRBV19, with 7 positions matching TRBD1. This CDR3 contains 16 residues. V lost 2 bases to trimming and J lost 6 bases; unmatched junction nucleotides: 10. Germline-derived CDR1 and CDR2 are LNHDA and SQIVND (reference sequence). The CDR3 spells CASSIQGGRFGQPQHF. In DNA form, the CDR3 reads TGTGCCAGTAGTATACAGGGGGGACGGTTTGGTCAGCCCCAGCATTTT.

The rearrangement uses TRBV4-2 and TRBJ2-1, with D maybe TRBD2 (5 bases). Germline V CDR1 and CDR2: LGHNA, YNFKEQ. CDR3 length: 14 amino acids. The V end lost 4 bases, the J end lost 7 bases, and 14 bases lay between the germline ends. The CDR3 is CASSRMDSRNEQFF. The CDR3 nucleotides read TGTGCCAGCAGCCGCATGGACTCCCGGAATGAGCAGTTCTTC.

The rearrangement links TRBV10-2 to TRBJ2-2; D perhaps matches TRBD2 (5 bases). This CDR3 is built from 15 residues. Germline V lookup: CDR1 WSHSY, CDR2 SAAADI. V lost 5 bases and J lost 5, with 15 bases in between. CDR3 DNA: TGCGCCAGCAGTATACTGCCAGGCGGGACCGGGGAGCTGTTTTTT. This encodes CASSILPGGTGELFF.

The V call is TRBV11-1, the J call TRBJ1-4, with 9 nucleotides matching TRBD1. This CDR3 is built from 14 residues. The germline V gene encodes CDR1 SGHAT and CDR2 FQDESV (reference sequence). V lost 4 bases and J lost 4; bases outside the gene matches: 1. CDR3 residues: CASSSGQGNEKLFF. The CDR3 nucleotides are TGTGCCAGCAGCTCGGGACAGGGTAATGAAAAACTGTTTTTT.

This chain joins TRBV7-9 and TRBJ2-3, with D tentatively TRBD2 (5 bases). Trimming took 1 base from V and 2 from J, leaving 7 bases between them. The germline V gene has CDR1 SEHNR and CDR2 FQNEAQ (reference sequence). The CDR3 has 14 residues. CDR3 in amino acids: CASSLGGITDTQYF. DNA of the CDR3: TGTGCCAGCAGCTTAGGAGGGATCACAGATACGCAGTATTTT.

The chain couples TRBV7-2 to TRBJ2-3, with 13 bases fitting TRBD2. In germline, CDR1 is SGHTA, CDR2 FQGNSA. This CDR3 comprises 15 residues. Trimming removed 5 bases from V and 6 bases from J; junction bases left unmatched: 5. The DNA of the CDR3 is TGTGCCAGCAGCCCAGGACTAGCGGGAGTGGATACGCAGTATTTT. It codes for CASSPGLAGVDTQYF.